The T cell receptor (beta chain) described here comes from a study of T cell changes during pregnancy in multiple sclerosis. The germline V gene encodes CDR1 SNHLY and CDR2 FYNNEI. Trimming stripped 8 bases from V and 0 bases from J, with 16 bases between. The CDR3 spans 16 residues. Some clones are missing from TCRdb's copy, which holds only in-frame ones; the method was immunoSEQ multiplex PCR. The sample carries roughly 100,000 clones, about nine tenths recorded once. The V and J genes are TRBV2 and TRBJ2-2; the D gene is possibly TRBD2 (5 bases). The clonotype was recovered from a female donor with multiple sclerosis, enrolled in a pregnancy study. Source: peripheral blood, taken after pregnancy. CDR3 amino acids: CASFRGFKANTGELFF. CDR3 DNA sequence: TGTGCCAGCTTTCGGGGTTTTAAAGCGAACACCGGGGAGCTGTTTTTT.